The next 14 T cell receptor beta chains were all read from a single sample in a study of blood T cell repertoires in COVID-19. Assay: immunoSEQ multiplex PCR; the TCRdb copy retains only in-frame clones and omits some. The sample shows around 30,000 clones, around 77% of them seen only once. Specimen: peripheral blood. The receptors here all came from a human donor in a cohort sampled during active COVID-19.

The V and J genes are TRBV3-1 (or the pseudogene TRBV3-2) and TRBJ1-5; perhaps TRBD1 as D (6 bases). Per the germline V gene, CDR1 is LGHDT and CDR2 is YNNKEL (reference sequence). V lost 1 base, J lost 5 bases, and 15 bases lay in between. The CDR3 length is 16 residues. In DNA, the CDR3 is TGTGCCAGCAGCCAAGGGGAGAACAGGGTGGATCAGCCCCAGCATTTT. Protein: CASSQGENRVDQPQHF.

V gene TRBV9 combines with J gene TRBJ2-2; 8 bases align to TRBD1. The CDR3 runs 19 residues. V gave up 4 bases and J gave up 0 bases; unmatched junction bases: 14. Germline V lookup: CDR1 SGDLS, CDR2 YYNGEE. The DNA of the CDR3 is TGTGCCAGCAGCCACGAATTATGGGACAGGCGTACGAACACCGGGGAGCTGTTTTTT. Translating gives CASSHELWDRRTNTGELFF. Together with reference TRBV9 and TRBJ2-2, the CDR3 gives the full variable domain: DSGVTQTPKHLITATGQRVTLRCSPRSGDLSVYWYQQSLDQGLQFLIQYYNGEERAKGNILERFSAQQFPDLHSELNLSSLELGDSALYFCASSHELWDRRTNTGELFFGEGSRLTVL.

V gene TRBV15 combines with J gene TRBJ2-2; no clear D gene. The CDR3 sequence is 13 residues long. Germline CDR1 is LNHNV and CDR2 is YYDKDF (reference sequence). V was clipped by 1 base and J by 6 bases, with 6 bases between them. The CDR3 DNA sequence: TGTGCCACCAGCAGAGTCCCCTCCGGGGAGCTGTTTTTT. This gives the protein CATSRVPSGELFF.

This sequence joins TRBV6-5 and TRBJ1-2; 8 bases agree with TRBD1. The J segment lost 3 bases and the V segment lost 6 bases, leaving 9 bases of the junction unmatched. Germline CDR1 MNHEY, CDR2 SVGAGI. CDR3 size: 15 residues. CDR3 coding DNA: TGTGCCAGCAGCGGTAGAGCGGACAGGGACTATGGCTACACCTTC. This encodes CASSGRADRDYGYTF.

The chain employs TRBV27 and TRBJ2-5; weak D call: TRBD2 (5 bases). Germline CDR1 is MNHEY and CDR2 is SMNVEV (reference sequence). CDR3 length: 15 residues. Trimming removed 5 bases at V and 5 bases at J, with 18 bases between. CDR3 sequence: CASSPRSGFEETQYF. DNA of the CDR3: TGTGCCAGCAGTCCCCGGTCGGGGTTTGAGGAGACCCAGTACTTC.

The gene calls are TRBV15 and TRBJ2-1, with D possibly matching TRBD1 (6 bases). The CDR3 has 14 amino acids. V was pared by 3 bases and J by 6 bases, with 12 bases between. The germline V gene encodes CDR1 LNHNV and CDR2 YYDKDF (reference sequence). The CDR3 DNA is TGTGCCACCAGCAGGGGAACAGGGCTCAATGAGCAGTTCTTC. As protein: CATSRGTGLNEQFF.

V and J are TRBV5-1 and TRBJ2-7; the match to TRBD2 covers 9 bases. Trimming removed 4 bases from V and 6 bases from J; junction bases left unmatched: 11. CDR1 and CDR2 (germline): SGHRS, YFSETQ. The CDR3 runs 15 residues. Here the CDR3 DNA reads TGCGCCAGCAGCCCGGACGGGCGGGGGGGCCCCGAGCAGTACTTC. Its translation is CASSPDGRGGPEQYF.

This chain links TRBV27 with TRBJ2-7; 7 nucleotides align to TRBD1. The CDR3 has 12 residues. V trimming: 5 bases; J trimming: 3 bases; junction bases outside the gene matches: 1. From germline, CDR1 is MNHEY and CDR2 SMNVEV (reference sequence). CDR3 protein: CASSPGGYEQYF. Here the CDR3 DNA reads TGTGCCAGCAGTCCAGGGGGCTACGAGCAGTACTTC.

V usage is TRBV11-2 and J usage is TRBJ2-2; D unresolved. CDR1 is SGHAT, CDR2 FQNNGV, per germline. This CDR3 region has 13 residues. V lost 6 bases, J lost 2 bases, and 7 bases lay in between. DNA for the CDR3: TGTGCCAGCAGTTGGAGCAACACCGGGGAGCTGTTTTTT. Its translation: CASSWSNTGELFF.

The chain couples TRBV2 to TRBJ1-2; the match to TRBD1 covers 7 bases. The CDR3 runs to 15 residues. Germline CDR1 and CDR2: SNHLY and FYNNEI. V was clipped by 0 bases and J by 3 bases; unmatched bases: 4. CDR3 bases: TGTGCCAGCAGTGAAGCGGGGGGACAGCACTATGGCTACACCTTC. It specifies CASSEAGGQHYGYTF.

V gene TRBV7-2 combines with J gene TRBJ2-5; D is uncertain. CDR1 is SGHTA and CDR2 is FQGNSA in the germline V gene. This CDR3 has 12 residues. V lost 5 bases and J lost 5, with 9 bases in between. The CDR3 reads CASSLQVETQYF. The DNA for the CDR3 is TGTGCCAGCAGCCTCCAGGTTGAGACCCAGTACTTC.

The V gene is TRBV7-2, the J gene TRBJ2-7; 7 nucleotides line up with TRBD1. The CDR3 is made up of 13 amino acids. Germline V gene data show CDR1 as SGHTA and CDR2 as FQGNSA. The V segment lost 4 bases and the J segment 8 bases; nucleotides outside the gene matches: 8. CDR3 sequence (DNA): TGTGCCAGCAGCTCCACAGGGGACCTTAAGCAGTACTTC. Protein product: CASSSTGDLKQYF.

The chain joins TRBV19 to TRBJ1-4, with TRBD1 as a possible D gene (6 bases). The CDR3 totals 15 residues. CDR1 LNHDA and CDR2 SQIVND come from the germline V gene (reference sequence). The germline V and J ends were trimmed by 5 bases and 7 bases, with 17 bases remaining between them. CDR3 DNA: TGTGCCAGTAGTGCCCTCCGGGGGGCCGGTGAAAAACTGTTTTTT. It encodes CASSALRGAGEKLFF. Full variable domain (rest looked up from reference TRBV19 and TRBJ1-4): DGGITQSPKYLFRKEGQNVTLSCEQNLNHDAMYWYRQDPGQGLRLIYYSQIVNDFQKGDIAEGYSVSREKKESFPLTVTSAQKNPTAFYLCASSALRGAGEKLFFGSGTQLSVL.

The V call is TRBV24-1, the J call TRBJ2-3, with 9 bases that match TRBD1. Germline assignment: CDR1 KGHDR and CDR2 SFDVKD. The CDR3 consists of 15 residues. J was trimmed by 1 base and V by 6 bases; bases with no gene match: 4. The CDR3, as DNA: TGTGCCACCAGTAAGACAGGGGGGGGCACAGATACGCAGTATTTT. Translated: CATSKTGGGTDTQYF.